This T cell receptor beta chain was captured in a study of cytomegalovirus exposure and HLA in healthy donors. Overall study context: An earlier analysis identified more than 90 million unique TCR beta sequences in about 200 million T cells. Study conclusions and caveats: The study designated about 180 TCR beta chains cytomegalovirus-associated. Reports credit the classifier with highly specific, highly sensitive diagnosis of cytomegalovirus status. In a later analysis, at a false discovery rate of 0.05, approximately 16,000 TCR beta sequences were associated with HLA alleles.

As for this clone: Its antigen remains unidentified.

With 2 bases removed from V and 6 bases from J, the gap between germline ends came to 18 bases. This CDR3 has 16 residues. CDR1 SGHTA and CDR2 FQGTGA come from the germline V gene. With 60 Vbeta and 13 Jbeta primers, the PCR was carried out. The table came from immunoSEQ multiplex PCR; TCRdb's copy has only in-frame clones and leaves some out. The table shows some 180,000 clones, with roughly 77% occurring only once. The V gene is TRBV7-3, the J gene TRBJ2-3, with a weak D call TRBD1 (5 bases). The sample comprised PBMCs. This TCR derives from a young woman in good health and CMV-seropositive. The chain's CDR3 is CASSLGAGRFVDTQYF. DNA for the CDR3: TGTGCCAGCAGCTTAGGGGCAGGCCGTTTTGTTGATACGCAGTATTTT.